The 16 T cell receptor beta chains below come from one sample, sequenced in a study of regulatory T cells in long-lasting Graves disease. To make TCR beta libraries, researchers used iRepertoire HTBI primers and Arm-PCR of CDR3 regions. MiXCR, applied by TCRdb to the multiplex PCR reads, yields one record per CDR3 protein. This sample has about 530,000 distinct CDR3 sequences, with around 16% found just once. As to time point: newly diagnosed GD, antithyroid drugs for less than 3 months. The TCR library used RNA extracted from PBMCs. These data also featured in a second study, about T cells in Graves' hyperthyroidism and ophthalmopathy.

This specimen consisted of peripheral blood mononuclear cells (PBMCs), obtained at new diagnosis, from a patient treated with antithyroid drugs. Every receptor here comes from a middle-aged woman with Graves disease.

This clonotype has a handful of counts. The chain combines TRBV5-1 with TRBJ1-1, with 7 bases matching TRBD1. This CDR3 contains 14 residues. The ends lost 2 bases at V and 5 bases at J; junction bases unmatched: 6. The germline V gene has CDR1 SGHRS and CDR2 YFSETQ. This CDR3 reads CASSFQGDGTEAFF. The CDR3 DNA follows: TGCGCCAGCAGCTTCCAGGGGGACGGTACTGAAGCTTTCTTT.

This clonotype was detected ten times or more. The chain's CDR3 is CASSPRRNYGYTF. In DNA form, the CDR3 reads TGTGCCAGCAGCCCTAGACGGAACTATGGCTACACCTTC. The V and J genes are TRBV12-3 or TRBV12-4 and TRBJ1-2, with unresolved D. Trimming stripped 6 bases from V and 2 bases from J, with 10 bases between. This CDR3 spans 13 amino acids.

The gene calls are TRBV29-1 and TRBJ2-7, with D unresolved. TRBJ2-1 matches the DNA end more closely, so the J call is doubtful. CDR1 and CDR2 from the germline V gene are SQVTM and ANQGSEA. The CDR3 extends over 11 amino acids. The CDR3 sequence: CSVAASYEQFF. CDR3 DNA sequence: TGCAGCGTTGCAGCCTCCTACGAGCAGTTCTTC.

The chain carries TRBV9 and TRBJ2-7; weak D call: TRBD1 (5 bases). The CDR3 totals 13 residues. Deletions cut 5 bases from V and 4 bases from J, with 13 bases between. CDR1 and CDR2 from the germline V gene are SGDLS and YYNGEE. The CDR3 nucleotides are TGTGCCAGCAGACAGGACCCGAAATACGAGCAGTACTTC. This sequence encodes CASRQDPKYEQYF.

This clonotype was counted many times. J is TRBJ2-5 and V is TRBV28, with no clear D. Per germline, CDR1 MDHEN and CDR2 SYDVKM. This CDR3 is built from 15 residues. V lost 3 bases and J lost 0, with 11 bases in between. CDR3 loop: CASSFPDWYQETQYF. The CDR3 DNA sequence: TGTGCCAGCAGTTTTCCCGACTGGTACCAAGAGACCCAGTACTTC.

This clonotype was observed a single time. This sequence joins TRBV18 and TRBJ2-6, with D tentatively TRBD1 (6 bases). With 5 bases removed from V and 1 base from J, the gap between germline ends came to 15 bases. There are 17 residues in the CDR3. The V gene's germline CDR1 is KGHSH and CDR2 LQKENI. CDR3 residues: CASSTGGTRSGANVLTF. The CDR3 nucleotides read TGTGCCAGCTCAACGGGTGGGACACGATCTGGGGCCAACGTCCTGACTTTC.

The chain recombines TRBV27 with TRBJ2-5; D is perhaps TRBD1 (6 bases). Per germline, CDR1 MNHEY and CDR2 SMNVEV (reference sequence). V lost 0 bases to trimming and J lost 3 bases, with 11 bases between them. The CDR3 has 15 residues. CDR3 nucleotides: TGTGCCAGCAGTTTATCGTGGACAGACGAAGAGACCCAGTACTTC. It is translated as CASSLSWTDEETQYF.

This clonotype has only a few counts. This chain connects TRBV20-1 to TRBJ1-6; 9 positions match TRBD1. Trimming removed 2 bases from V and 7 bases from J; junction bases left unmatched: 12. The CDR3 length is 17 residues. In germline, CDR1 is DFQATT, CDR2 SNEGSKA (reference sequence). The DNA for the CDR3 is TGCAGTGCTAGATTACTCGACTGGGACAGGGTGAATTCACCCCTCCACTTT. Translation: CSARLLDWDRVNSPLHF.

The sample holds a few counts of this clonotype. The genes are TRBV7-9 and TRBJ1-2; D is uncertain. Trimming took 5 bases from V and 4 from J, leaving 11 bases between them. Germline loops: CDR1 SEHNR, CDR2 FQNEAQ (reference sequence). This CDR3 contains 13 residues. The CDR3 is CASSPRTFYGYTF. In nucleotides, the CDR3 is TGTGCCAGCAGCCCTCGAACGTTCTATGGCTACACCTTC.

This clonotype was counted at least ten times. The gene calls are TRBV27 and TRBJ2-7, with D tentatively TRBD2 (5 bases). The CDR3 covers 16 residues. Trimming removed 0 bases from V and 5 bases from J, with 17 bases in between. Germline V gene sequence: CDR1 MNHEY, CDR2 SMNVEV (reference sequence). CDR3 coding DNA: TGTGCCAGCAGTTTATCTGAGGGAATTGGTAACCACGAGCAGTACTTC. This gives the protein CASSLSEGIGNHEQYF.

In this sample, this clonotype turned up many times. The V call is TRBV10-1, the J call TRBJ1-4; no clear D gene. The V end was cut by 6 bases, the J end by 6 bases, with 14 bases between. The germline V gene encodes CDR1 WNHNN and CDR2 SYGVQD (reference sequence). This CDR3 has 14 amino acids. The CDR3, as DNA: TGCGCCAGCAGCACCGACACGGAAGATGAAAAACTGTTTTTT. This gives the protein CASSTDTEDEKLFF.

The rearrangement joins TRBV7-9 to TRBJ1-5; D is perhaps TRBD1 (6 bases). Germline CDR1 SEHNR, CDR2 FQNEAQ (reference sequence). Trimming left V 6 bases short and J 5 bases short, with 14 bases between. The CDR3 covers 14 residues. CDR3 nucleotides: TGTGCCAGCAGTTCCACAGGGAGTCATCAGCCCCAGCATTTT. It encodes CASSSTGSHQPQHF.

This clonotype was seen more than once but under ten times. The CDR3: CASSFSPSSGSTGELFF. For the CDR3, the DNA is TGCGCCAGCAGCTTTTCGCCCTCTAGCGGGTCCACCGGGGAGCTGTTTTTT. V gene TRBV5-1 combines with J gene TRBJ2-2, with TRBD2 matching 8 bases. The CDR3 totals 17 residues. Germline V gene lookup returns CDR1 SGHRS and CDR2 YFSETQ. The V gene end was trimmed by 2 bases and the J gene end by 4 bases; junction bases not matched to a gene: 10. The full variable domain, completed using reference TRBV5-1 and TRBJ2-2, is KAGVTQTPRYLIKTRGQQVTLSCSPISGHRSVSWYQQTPGQGLQFLFEYFSETQRNKGNFPGRFSGRQFSNSRSEMNVSTLELGDSALYLCASSFSPSSGSTGELFFGEGSRLTVL.

This clonotype has a count of ten or more. The rearrangement links TRBV12-3 or TRBV12-4 to TRBJ1-5; D unclear. This CDR3 is 13 amino acids long. V lost 6 bases and J lost 3, with 9 bases in between. The CDR3 region has the DNA TGTGCCAGCAGGCACCGGGACAATCAGCCCCAGCATTTT. Its protein is CASRHRDNQPQHF.

This chain uses TRBV30 with TRBJ1-6; 8 bases map to TRBD1. The CDR3 spans 14 residues. Germline loops: CDR1 GTSNPN, CDR2 SVGIG (reference sequence). Germline trimming cut 5 bases from V and 6 bases from J; bases unmatched to any gene: 6. CDR3 DNA sequence: TGTGCCTGGGAGGGGGGACAGGTTAATTCACCCCTCCACTTT. The encoded protein is CAWEGGQVNSPLHF.

The rearrangement joins TRBV10-3 to TRBJ2-3; D may match TRBD1 or TRBD2 (7 bases each). Judging by the DNA end, TRBJ2-5 fits better; the J call may be wrong. The CDR3 runs to 14 residues. Germline V gene sequence: CDR1 ENHRY, CDR2 SYGVKD. In nucleotides, the CDR3 is TGTGCCATCAGTGAGCCCAGGGGGGGGGAGACCCAGTACTTC. Protein product: CAISEPRGGETQYF.